The 8 T cell receptor beta chains below were found in one sample sequenced in a study of blood T cell repertoires in COVID-19. Sequencing was performed with immunoSEQ multiplex PCR; in TCRdb, only in-frame clones are kept and a portion is missing. This sample has about 240,000 clones, with less than 90% found just once. The sequencing sample was made of peripheral blood. These receptors came from a man aged 60 to 75 with acute or convalescent COVID-19.

CDR3 residues: CASSQTGTAIKETQYF. The CDR3 DNA reads TGCGCCAGCAGTCAAACCGGGACAGCGATTAAAGAGACCCAGTACTTC. This sequence joins TRBV23-1 and TRBJ2-5; 7 bases match TRBD1. TRBV23-1 is known as an ORF, though its function is uncertain. This CDR3 is 16 amino acids long. Trimming removed 2 bases from V and 3 bases from J; junction bases left unmatched: 9.

The sample holds one count of this clone. This rearrangement joins TRBV18 to TRBJ2-5, with D uncertain. V was trimmed by 6 bases and J by 5 bases, leaving 16 bases between them. Germline CDR1 KGHSH, CDR2 LQKENI. CDR3 length: 14 amino acids. CDR3 protein: CASSIVAAGETQYF. CDR3 sequence (DNA): TGTGCCAGCTCCATAGTGGCGGCTGGGGAGACCCAGTACTTC.

J is TRBJ1-3 and V is TRBV7-8; D may be TRBD1 (5 bases). V was pared by 4 bases and J by 2 bases, with 12 bases between. Germline lookup yields CDR1 SGHVS and CDR2 FQNEAQ. CDR3 length: 15 residues. In DNA form, the CDR3 reads TGTGCCAGCAGCTCGAACAGGCAAACTGGAAACACCATATATTTT. The encoded protein is CASSSNRQTGNTIYF.

A remark on this clone: The sample has other DNA sequences that encode this CDR3 too. The CDR3 region has the DNA TGTGCCAGCAGTTTTGGCGGGGGGTACGAGCAGTACTTC. As protein: CASSFGGGYEQYF. This sequence joins TRBV28 and TRBJ2-7; 8 bases fit TRBD2. Germline V lookup: CDR1 MDHEN, CDR2 SYDVKM. The V and J ends lost 3 bases and 4 bases, in that order; junction bases with no gene match: 2. The CDR3 runs 13 residues. Variable domain in full (rest from reference TRBV28 and TRBJ2-7): DVKVTQSSRYLVKRTGEKVFLECVQDMDHENMFWYRQDPGLGLRLIYFSYDVKMKEKGDIPEGYSVSREKKERFSLILESASTNQTSMYLCASSFGGGYEQYFGPGTRLTVT.

This chain joins TRBV4-3 and TRBJ1-1; 10 bases line up with TRBD1. This CDR3 contains 17 residues. V shed 6 bases and J 8 bases; nucleotides not matched to a gene: 18. The germline CDR1 and CDR2 sequences are LGHNA and YSLEER. The CDR3 reads CASSPSTGTGAREEAFF. The CDR3 coding sequence is TGCGCCAGCAGTCCCTCTACCGGGACAGGGGCCAGAGAGGAAGCTTTCTTT.

CDR3 sequence (DNA): TGTGCCAGCTCACCAATCGAGGCGTCTGAAGCTTTCTTT. Amino acids: CASSPIEASEAFF. V gene TRBV18 combines with J gene TRBJ1-1; D gene unclear. V lost 2 bases, J lost 6 bases, and 10 bases lay in between. From germline, CDR1 is KGHSH and CDR2 LQKENI. CDR3 size: 13 residues.

This rearrangement joins TRBV2 to TRBJ1-4; no clear D gene. The CDR3 spans 14 residues. Trimming removed 2 bases at V and 8 bases at J, with 12 bases between. From germline, CDR1 is SNHLY and CDR2 FYNNEI. This chain's CDR3 is CASSETLSGEKLFF. The CDR3 DNA is TGTGCCAGCAGTGAAACCCTGTCGGGGGAAAAACTGTTTTTT.

The chain carries TRBV19 and TRBJ1-2, with 7 bases identical to TRBD1. The length of the CDR3 is 14 residues. In germline, CDR1 is LNHDA, CDR2 SQIVND (reference sequence). V dropped 5 bases and J dropped 7; count of bases not matched to a gene: 10. The CDR3 nucleotides read TGTGCCAGTAGTCACGACAGGGAATTTAGTGGCTACACCTTC. Protein sequence: CASSHDREFSGYTF.